What follows describes a single T cell receptor (beta chain). The data derive from a study of blood T cell repertoires in COVID-19. In the source study's methods: Cell counts per sample came from amplifying reference gene primers. Profiling relied on immunoSEQ multiplex PCR, and the TCRdb table lists in-frame clones only, not all of them. V, J and clone size reflect that table, while D and trimming were determined from the DNA. This table holds 110,000 or so clones, more than 80% found once. The sequencing sample was made of peripheral blood. This clonotype was obtained from a woman aged 50 to 65 with acute or convalescent COVID-19.

CDR3: CASSQTGYTYEQYF. CDR3 sequence (DNA): TGTGCCAGCAGCCAGACAGGCTACACCTACGAGCAGTACTTC. The chain joins TRBV3-1 (or the pseudogene TRBV3-2) to TRBJ2-7; maybe TRBD1 (6 bases). V lost 3 bases, J lost 2 bases, and 11 bases lay in between. This CDR3 spans 14 amino acids. CDR1 is LGHDT, CDR2 YNNKEL, per germline (reference sequence).